This entry is about one TCR beta chain. Its antigen is currently unknown. The CDR3 sequence is 14 residues long. V lost 3 bases to trimming and J lost 7 bases; unmatched junction nucleotides: 8. From germline, CDR1 is DFQATT and CDR2 SNEGSKA (reference sequence). From RNA, the CDR3 regions of TCR beta chains were amplified and sequenced. The workflow started with a first-round RT-PCR run with HTBI primers and then moved on to a second-round multiplex PCR. TCRdb reprocessed the multiplex PCR reads with MiXCR, giving one entry per CDR3 protein. The profile shows under 800,000 distinct CDR3 sequences, 20% to 25% of them singletons. The record originates from a study of Graves' ophthalmopathy and Graves' hyperthyroidism. The study, taken as a whole, reports: Blood also held most thyroid clonotypes expanded above 0.001 frequency.

This TCR derives from a woman under 30 with stable Graves' hyperthyroidism. Some clones in this sample may be carry-over from other donors' samples. The sequenced sample was peripheral blood. The chain joins TRBV20-1 to TRBJ1-5; 8 bases match TRBD1. The CDR3 spells CSASADREYQPQHF. The CDR3 DNA reads as TGCAGTGCTAGTGCGGACAGGGAGTACCAGCCCCAGCATTTT.